This entry lists 20 T cell receptor beta chains sequenced from one sample in a study of T cell repertoires in cytomegalovirus infection. MiXCR, applied by TCRdb to the reads, yields one record per CDR3 protein. This repertoire shows 200,000 to 300,000 distinct CDR3 sequences, about 12% found once; its top ten account for 1.5% to 2%. The sequenced material came from PBMCs. These receptors originate from a human donor in good health (CMV status not recorded). Some clones in this sample may be carry-over from other donors' samples.

This clonotype was seen a few times. This chain links TRBV6-2 or TRBV6-3 with TRBJ2-2, with D perhaps given as TRBD1 or TRBD2 (7 bases each). Germline CDR1 MNHEY, CDR2 SVGEGT. V lost 6 bases and J lost 0, with 17 bases in between. The CDR3 consists of 17 residues. CDR3 sequence (DNA): TGTGCCAGCAGCTCTCAGCGGGACAGCGCGAACACCGGGGAGCTGTTTTTT. This gives the protein CASSSQRDSANTGELFF.

This clonotype came up many times. The chain recombines TRBV4-1 with TRBJ1-4, with 7 nucleotides matching TRBD1. Germline loops: CDR1 MGHRA, CDR2 YSYEKL. Trimming at V came to 0 bases and at J to 8 bases, leaving 9 bases not matched to a gene. This CDR3 comprises 16 residues. This CDR3 reads CASSQDGRDSWEKLFF. CDR3 DNA sequence: TGCGCCAGCAGCCAAGATGGTCGGGACAGCTGGGAAAAACTGTTTTTT.

This clonotype was observed a handful of times. The J gene is TRBJ2-5, the V gene TRBV6-1; 7 nucleotides line up with TRBD1. Germline CDR1 and CDR2: MNHNS and SASEGT. The CDR3 is 13 residues long. V lost 8 bases, J lost 2 bases, and 5 bases stayed unmatched. The CDR3 DNA reads as TGTGCCAGCGCGACAGGGTATCAAGAGACCCAGTACTTC. Translated, it gives CASATGYQETQYF.

This clonotype was picked up many times. The chain is built from TRBV7-9 and TRBJ1-4; unclear D gene. CDR3 size: 14 residues. V lost 4 bases to trimming and J lost 5 bases, with 11 bases between them. Germline V gives CDR1 SEHNR, CDR2 FQNEAQ (reference sequence). CDR3: CASSSTPLNEKLFF. Written as DNA, the CDR3 is TGTGCCAGCAGCTCTACCCCCTTGAATGAAAAACTGTTTTTT.

This clonotype was seen a handful of times. This chain uses TRBV2 with TRBJ2-3, with TRBD2 identical over 10 bases. CDR1 and CDR2 (germline): SNHLY, FYNNEI. The CDR3 has 15 amino acids. J gave up 6 bases and V 8 bases, and 11 bases lay outside the gene matches. The CDR3 loop is CASGSLGLAMDTQYF. DNA for the CDR3: TGTGCCAGCGGTTCCTTGGGACTAGCGATGGATACGCAGTATTTT.

In its sample, this clonotype was seen a few times. The V gene is TRBV20-1, the J gene TRBJ2-7; 7 nucleotides align to TRBD1. V gave up 1 base and J gave up 1 base; unmatched junction bases: 7. CDR1 is DFQATT, CDR2 SNEGSKA, per germline (reference sequence). CDR3 length: 15 amino acids. CDR3 sequence reads: CSARGRQGPSYEQYF. In DNA, the CDR3 is TGCAGTGCTAGAGGTAGACAGGGTCCTTCCTACGAGCAGTACTTC.

The chain uses TRBV5-5 and TRBJ1-1; no clear D. Germline CDR1 SGHKS, CDR2 YYEKEE (reference sequence). Trimming pared 1 base from V and 1 base from J, leaving 8 bases between. The length of the CDR3 is 14 residues. CDR3 in amino acids: CASSLSQRNTEAFF. The CDR3 bases are TGTGCCAGCAGCTTGTCCCAGAGGAACACTGAAGCTTTCTTT.

V and J are TRBV28 and TRBJ2-5, with D unclear. Germline assignment: CDR1 MDHEN and CDR2 SYDVKM. CDR3 length equals 12 residues. V lost 4 bases, J lost 5 bases, and 8 bases lay in between. Here the CDR3 reads CASSSHPETQYF. CDR3 DNA: TGTGCCAGCAGTTCCCACCCCGAGACCCAGTACTTC.

The genes are TRBV28 and TRBJ2-7, with unresolved D. The CDR3 runs 12 residues. The V end lost 7 bases, the J end lost 5 bases, and 12 bases lay between the germline ends. The germline V gene encodes CDR1 MDHEN and CDR2 SYDVKM. This chain's CDR3 is CASKGPHNEQYF. The CDR3 nucleotides read TGTGCCAGCAAAGGGCCTCATAACGAGCAGTACTTC.

The chain has TRBV6-8 and TRBJ1-4; D ambiguous. Trimming shortened V by 0 bases and J by 3 bases, and 14 bases separated the two germline ends. In germline, CDR1 is MNHGY, CDR2 SAAAGT. This CDR3 has 17 residues. The CDR3 spells CASSYSLGITPNEKLFF. The CDR3 DNA sequence: TGTGCCAGCAGTTACTCACTCGGGATAACACCTAATGAAAAACTGTTTTTT.

This clonotype occurred many times. V usage is TRBV2 and J usage is TRBJ1-1; D is possibly TRBD1 (6 bases). Trimming stripped 1 base from V and 10 bases from J, with 13 bases between. The CDR3 spans 13 residues. Germline-derived CDR1 and CDR2 are SNHLY and FYNNEI. The CDR3 DNA reads as TGTGCCAGCAGTGAAGTGGGGGCGCGGGGAGCTTTCTTT. Its protein is CASSEVGARGAFF.

This clonotype was seen many times. This chain uses TRBV7-4 with TRBJ2-7; 10 bases map to TRBD1. The V segment lost 4 bases and the J segment 7 bases; nucleotides outside the gene matches: 10. Looked up from germline, CDR1 is SGHVT and CDR2 is SQSDAQ. This CDR3 contains 15 residues. CDR3 in amino acids: CASSSRTGGVEEQYF. CDR3 sequence (DNA): TGTGCCAGCAGCTCTCGGACAGGGGGTGTCGAGGAGCAGTACTTC.

This clonotype appeared many times. The chain couples TRBV27 to TRBJ2-5; D uncertain. V was cut by 1 base and J by 4 bases, with 10 bases left in between. The CDR3 is 14 amino acids. Germline CDR1 and CDR2: MNHEY and SMNVEV (reference sequence). CDR3 in amino acids: CASSLLKSRETQYF. The CDR3 DNA follows: TGTGCCAGCAGTTTATTGAAGAGTCGAGAGACCCAGTACTTC.

This clonotype was picked up a small number of times. The V and J genes are TRBV5-1 and TRBJ2-3; D is unresolved. The CDR3 contains 15 residues. Looked up from germline, CDR1 is SGHRS and CDR2 is YFSETQ. The germline V and J ends were trimmed by 2 bases and 2 bases, with 12 bases remaining between them. The CDR3 DNA reads TGCGCCAGCAGCTTTGACTCATCTTTCACAGATACGCAGTATTTT. The encoded protein is CASSFDSSFTDTQYF. The full variable domain, with the rest looked up from reference TRBV5-1 and TRBJ2-3, is KAGVTQTPRYLIKTRGQQVTLSCSPISGHRSVSWYQQTPGQGLQFLFEYFSETQRNKGNFPGRFSGRQFSNSRSEMNVSTLELGDSALYLCASSFDSSFTDTQYFGPGTRLTVL.

The chain joins TRBV12-3 or TRBV12-4 to TRBJ2-7; no clear D. The ends were cut back, 4 bases at V and 3 bases at J, with 13 bases in the middle. The CDR3 is 14 residues long. CDR3 bases: TGTGCCAGCAGTTCCTCCGAAGCGAACTACGAGCAGTACTTC. It yields the protein CASSSSEANYEQYF.

Only a few counts were recorded for this clonotype. This chain uses TRBV7-2 with TRBJ2-2; D is uncertain. Trimming removed 1 base from V and 6 bases from J, with 6 bases in between. The germline CDR1 and CDR2 sequences are SGHTA and FQGNSA. CDR3 length: 13 residues. CDR3 loop: CASSLGVPGELFF. DNA of the CDR3: TGTGCCAGCAGCTTAGGAGTACCCGGGGAGCTGTTTTTT. The full variable domain, with the rest looked up from reference TRBV7-2 and TRBJ2-2, is GAGVSQSPSNKVTEKGKDVELRCDPISGHTALYWYRQSLGQGLEFLIYFQGNSAPDKSGLPSDRFSAERTGGSVSTLTIQRTQQEDSAVYLCASSLGVPGELFFGEGSRLTVL.

This clonotype has at least ten counts. The chain combines TRBV12-3 or TRBV12-4 with TRBJ1-1, with D uncertain. V gave up 7 bases and J gave up 1 base, with 10 bases separating them. The CDR3 has 13 residues. CDR3 amino acids: CASTHRGNTEAFF. The CDR3 nucleotides read TGTGCCAGCACCCATCGGGGGAACACTGAAGCTTTCTTT.

This chain links TRBV6-5 with TRBJ2-5, with 10 bases matching TRBD1. CDR3 size: 15 residues. V lost 5 bases to trimming and J lost 1 base; unmatched junction nucleotides: 4. In germline, CDR1 is MNHEY, CDR2 SVGAGI. CDR3 amino acids: CASSADRGLQETQYF. CDR3 DNA sequence: TGTGCCAGCAGTGCCGACAGGGGGCTCCAAGAGACCCAGTACTTC.

This clonotype was counted ten times or more. The chain links TRBV7-2 to TRBJ2-1; TRBD2 matches 10 bases. Germline CDR1 SGHTA, CDR2 FQGNSA. There are 17 residues in the CDR3. With 6 bases clipped from V and 2 bases from J, the junction kept 10 bases outside the gene matches. Here the CDR3 reads CASSPEASGRAYNEQFF. The CDR3 region has the DNA TGTGCCAGCAGTCCGGAAGCAAGCGGGAGGGCCTACAATGAGCAGTTCTTC. Full variable domain (outside the CDR3, taken from reference TRBV7-2 and TRBJ2-1): GAGVSQSPSNKVTEKGKDVELRCDPISGHTALYWYRQSLGQGLEFLIYFQGNSAPDKSGLPSDRFSAERTGGSVSTLTIQRTQQEDSAVYLCASSPEASGRAYNEQFFGPGTRLTVL.

This clonotype was seen ten or more times. The chain carries TRBV19 and TRBJ1-5; possible D gene TRBD1, 5 bases. CDR1 and CDR2 from the germline V gene are LNHDA and SQIVND (reference sequence). Trimming shortened V by 5 bases and J by 5 bases, and 16 bases separated the two germline ends. The CDR3 runs to 15 residues. This CDR3 reads CASSSAREGDQPQHF. Here the CDR3 DNA reads TGTGCCAGTAGTTCTGCCCGGGAAGGGGATCAGCCCCAGCATTTT.